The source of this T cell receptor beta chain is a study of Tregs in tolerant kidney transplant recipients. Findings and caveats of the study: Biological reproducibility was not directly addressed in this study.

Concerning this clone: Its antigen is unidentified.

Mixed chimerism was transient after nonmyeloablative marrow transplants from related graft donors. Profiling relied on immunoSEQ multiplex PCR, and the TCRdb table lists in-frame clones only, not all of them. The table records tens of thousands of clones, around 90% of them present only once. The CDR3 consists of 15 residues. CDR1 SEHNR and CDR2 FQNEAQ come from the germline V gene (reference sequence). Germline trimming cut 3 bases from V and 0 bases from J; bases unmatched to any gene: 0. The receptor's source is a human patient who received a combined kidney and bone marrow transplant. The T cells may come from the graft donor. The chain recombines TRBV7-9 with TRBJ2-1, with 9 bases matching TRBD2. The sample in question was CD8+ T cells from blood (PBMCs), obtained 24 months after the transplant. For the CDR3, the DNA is TGTGCCAGCAGCTTTAGCGGGAGCTCCTACAATGAGCAGTTCTTC. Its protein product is CASSFSGSSYNEQFF.